What follows are 25 T cell receptor beta chains derived from one specimen sequenced in a study of TIL therapy for anti-PD-1-resistant metastatic lung cancer. This was the immunoSEQ v3 assay. Libraries were prepared by immunoSEQ multiplex PCR; TCRdb keeps only in-frame clonotypes and omits some of them. The data show around 59,000 clones, under 75% seen once. The time point is: pre-treatment sample, taken before nivolumab and TIL therapy. Source: blood, taken at baseline. These receptors came from a person aged 25-80 years with non-small cell lung cancer.

This clone was counted only a few times. V gene TRBV5-1 combines with J gene TRBJ2-5; 9 positions agree with TRBD2. The V gene end was trimmed by 7 bases and the J gene end by 5 bases; junction bases not matched to a gene: 12. The length of the CDR3 is 15 residues. Germline values: CDR1 SGHRS, CDR2 YFSETQ. CDR3 bases: TGCGCCAGCTTTATGAGCGGGGGGCCGGGGGAGACCCAGTACTTC. Protein product: CASFMSGGPGETQYF.

The chain is built from TRBV4-1 and TRBJ2-1; TRBD2 matches at 10 bases. CDR3 length: 16 residues. Germline V gene data show CDR1 as MGHRA and CDR2 as YSYEKL. V lost 0 bases to trimming and J lost 4 bases; unmatched junction nucleotides: 3. CDR3 sequence reads: CASSQDPSGGYNEQFF. The CDR3 coding sequence is TGCGCCAGCAGCCAAGATCCTAGCGGGGGATACAATGAGCAGTTCTTC.

This chain joins TRBV11-2 and TRBJ1-6, with TRBD1 identical over 7 bases. Germline values: CDR1 SGHAT, CDR2 FQNNGV. J was trimmed by 7 bases and V by 5 bases; bases with no gene match: 5. CDR3 length: 14 residues. The CDR3 DNA reads TGTGCCAGCAGCCCAGGGGGTATAAATTCACCCCTCCACTTT. It encodes CASSPGGINSPLHF.

The rearrangement joins TRBV27 to TRBJ2-3, with 12 bases identical to TRBD2. CDR3 size: 19 residues. Trimming cost V 7 bases and J 0 bases; bases outside gene matches: 14. In germline, CDR1 is MNHEY, CDR2 SMNVEV (reference sequence). Here the CDR3 DNA reads TGTGCCAGCACCTCAGTCGGACTAGCGGGGACAACTAGCACAGATACGCAGTATTTT. Translation: CASTSVGLAGTTSTDTQYF.

The CDR3 reads CASSQDRGVDTQYF. The CDR3 DNA is TGTGCCAGCAGCCAGGACAGGGGGGTGGATACGCAGTATTTT. The chain combines TRBV4-2 with TRBJ2-3; 10 bases align to TRBD1. This CDR3 has 14 amino acids. CDR1 and CDR2 from the germline V gene are LGHNA and YNFKEQ. Trimming at V came to 3 bases and at J to 6 bases, leaving 3 bases not matched to a gene.

The CDR3 region is CASSQEIVADTQYF. The CDR3 nucleotides are TGTGCCAGCAGCCAAGAGATAGTGGCAGATACGCAGTATTTT. The chain carries TRBV14 and TRBJ2-3; D uncertain. Germline loops: CDR1 SGHDN, CDR2 FVKESK. The CDR3 is 14 amino acids. Trimming shortened V by 0 bases and J by 4 bases, and 8 bases separated the two germline ends.

The chain uses TRBV7-9 and TRBJ1-5; D remains ambiguous. Germline V CDR1 and CDR2: SEHNR, FQNEAQ (reference sequence). The CDR3 has 13 amino acids. Trimming shortened V by 4 bases and J by 4 bases, and 8 bases separated the two germline ends. CDR3 residues: CASSWQENQPQHF. CDR3 bases: TGTGCCAGCAGCTGGCAGGAAAATCAGCCCCAGCATTTT.

The CDR3 loop reads CASSFGGSTDTQYF. The DNA for the CDR3 is TGTGCCAGCAGCTTCGGGGGGAGCACAGATACGCAGTATTTT. The chain links TRBV7-9 to TRBJ2-3; 7 nucleotides agree with TRBD2. From germline, CDR1 is SEHNR and CDR2 FQNEAQ (reference sequence). The CDR3 loop spans 14 amino acids. Trimming cost V 3 bases and J 0 bases; bases outside gene matches: 0. The full variable domain, its missing parts supplied by reference TRBV7-9 and TRBJ2-3, is DTGVSQNPRHKITKRGQNVTFRCDPISEHNRLYWYRQTLGQGPEFLTYFQNEAQLEKSRLLSDRFSAERPKGSFSTLEIQRTEQGDSAMYLCASSFGGSTDTQYFGPGTRLTVL.

The V call is TRBV4-1, the J call TRBJ1-2, with D perhaps TRBD1 (5 bases). V gave up 2 bases and J gave up 2 bases, with 15 bases separating them. Germline V lookup: CDR1 MGHRA, CDR2 YSYEKL. The CDR3 totals 16 residues. The CDR3 sequence is CASSQFSGGGNYGYTF. The CDR3 region has the DNA TGCGCCAGCAGCCAATTTTCGGGTGGGGGGAACTATGGCTACACCTTC.

This clone is a singleton in its sample. The chain employs TRBV28 and TRBJ2-5; no clear D. The CDR3 is 11 amino acids. Germline V lookup: CDR1 MDHEN, CDR2 SYDVKM. The V end lost 6 bases, the J end lost 4 bases, and 6 bases lay between the germline ends. The CDR3 loop reads CASSTPETQYF. The CDR3 DNA reads as TGTGCCAGCAGCACTCCAGAGACCCAGTACTTC.

The chain recombines TRBV5-4 with TRBJ1-1; D is undetermined. Germline CDR1 reads SGHNT; CDR2 reads YYREEE (reference sequence). V lost 2 bases to trimming and J lost 6 bases, with 11 bases between them. This CDR3 has 13 amino acids. The CDR3 loop reads CASSFGKTAEAFF. Written as DNA, the CDR3 is TGTGCCAGCAGCTTTGGGAAAACCGCTGAAGCTTTCTTT.

V usage is TRBV13 and J usage is TRBJ2-2, with TRBD1 matching over 8 bases. This CDR3 is built from 16 residues. Germline CDR1 is PRHDT and CDR2 is FYEKMQ (reference sequence). J gave up 7 bases and V 5 bases, and 12 bases lay outside the gene matches. The CDR3 protein is CASSPYRTGTVGELFF. The CDR3 region has the DNA TGTGCCAGCAGCCCTTACCGGACAGGGACGGTCGGGGAGCTGTTTTTT.

The sample holds a few counts of this clone. This chain links TRBV29-1 with TRBJ2-2, with 9 bases matching TRBD2. Losses at the gene ends were 6 bases for V and 5 bases for J; bases not matched to a gene: 4. Germline assignment: CDR1 SQVTM and CDR2 ANQGSEA. The CDR3 runs 13 residues. The CDR3: CSVSGGTTGELFF. The DNA for the CDR3 is TGCAGCGTAAGCGGGGGGACGACCGGGGAGCTGTTTTTT.

This chain connects TRBV30 to TRBJ2-7, with D perhaps given as TRBD1 or TRBD2 (6 bases each). V shed 0 bases and J shed 4 bases, with 13 bases lying between them. CDR3 size: 14 residues. Germline values: CDR1 GTSNPN, CDR2 SVGIG (reference sequence). CDR3: CAWSVWGANYEQYF. Here the CDR3 DNA reads TGTGCCTGGAGTGTGTGGGGGGCGAATTACGAGCAGTACTTC.

This chain joins TRBV10-3 and TRBJ2-3; 11 nucleotides align to TRBD2. CDR3 length: 15 amino acids. Per germline, CDR1 ENHRY and CDR2 SYGVKD. Trimming removed 8 bases from V and 5 bases from J; junction bases left unmatched: 9. This CDR3 reads CAIAETSGSGDTQYF. Here the CDR3 DNA reads TGTGCCATCGCCGAAACTAGCGGGAGTGGAGATACGCAGTATTTT.

J is TRBJ2-7 and V is TRBV18; the D call may be TRBD1 or TRBD2 (6 bases each). Looked up from germline, CDR1 is KGHSH and CDR2 is LQKENI. This CDR3 contains 15 residues. V dropped 1 base and J dropped 0 bases, with 10 bases sitting between them. The CDR3 nucleotides are TGTGCCAGCTCACCACAGGGGGGAAACTCCTACGAGCAGTACTTC. Its translation: CASSPQGGNSYEQYF.

This clone was picked up a small number of times. This chain links TRBV7-2 with TRBJ1-5; 10 nucleotides agree with TRBD1. CDR1 is SGHTA, CDR2 FQGNSA, per germline. The CDR3 runs to 15 residues. V trimming: 5 bases; J trimming: 5 bases; junction bases outside the gene matches: 6. CDR3 sequence (DNA): TGTGCCAGCAGCCTATTTGGACAGGGGGATCAGCCCCAGCATTTT. Protein product: CASSLFGQGDQPQHF. Filled out from reference TRBV7-2 and TRBJ1-5, the complete variable domain reads GAGVSQSPSNKVTEKGKDVELRCDPISGHTALYWYRQSLGQGLEFLIYFQGNSAPDKSGLPSDRFSAERTGGSVSTLTIQRTQQEDSAVYLCASSLFGQGDQPQHFGDGTRLSIL.

The chain uses TRBV5-1 and TRBJ1-3; no reliable D call. Germline CDR1 SGHRS, CDR2 YFSETQ. V was trimmed by 0 bases and J by 1 base, leaving 8 bases between them. This CDR3 contains 15 residues. CDR3 sequence (DNA): TGCGCCAGCAGCTTGGACGCGGGTTCTGGAAACACCATATATTTT. Translation gives CASSLDAGSGNTIYF.

This sequence joins TRBV2 and TRBJ1-5; TRBD1 might be the D (5 bases). The CDR3 extends over 13 amino acids. Germline loops: CDR1 SNHLY, CDR2 FYNNEI. Trimming pared 8 bases from V and 4 bases from J, leaving 12 bases between. CDR3 amino acids: CASSGPTNQPQHF. The CDR3 nucleotides read TGTGCCAGCTCAGGGCCGACGAATCAGCCCCAGCATTTT.

The chain combines TRBV18 with TRBJ2-5; 8 bases agree with TRBD1. V dropped 8 bases and J dropped 2; count of bases not matched to a gene: 4. CDR3 size: 13 residues. The germline gives CDR1 KGHSH, CDR2 LQKENI. The CDR3 loop is CASHRDRQETQYF. As DNA, the CDR3 is TGTGCCAGCCACCGGGACAGGCAAGAGACCCAGTACTTC.

This clone appeared once. The chain combines TRBV19 with TRBJ2-1, with 11 bases that match TRBD2. This CDR3 is 15 amino acids long. In germline, CDR1 is LNHDA, CDR2 SQIVND (reference sequence). V was clipped by 9 bases and J by 5 bases; unmatched bases: 9. The CDR3 spells CASSFRGLADNEQFF. CDR3 coding DNA: TGTGCCAGCTCATTCCGGGGACTAGCGGACAATGAGCAGTTCTTC.

This chain connects TRBV2 to TRBJ1-5; 8 nucleotides line up with TRBD1. The CDR3 is 14 amino acids. J gave up 6 bases and V 3 bases, and 4 bases lay outside the gene matches. CDR1 SNHLY and CDR2 FYNNEI come from the germline V gene. The CDR3 sequence is CASSEWQGAQPQHF. CDR3 sequence (DNA): TGTGCCAGCAGTGAGTGGCAGGGGGCTCAGCCCCAGCATTTT.

This clone was seen just once. The chain is built from TRBV10-2 and TRBJ2-3; weak D call: TRBD2 (6 bases). The CDR3 consists of 13 residues. Trimming took 5 bases from V and 2 from J, leaving 8 bases between them. Germline loops: CDR1 WSHSY, CDR2 SAAADI. The CDR3: CASSRDFTDTQYF. The CDR3 DNA reads TGCGCCAGCAGTAGGGACTTCACAGATACGCAGTATTTT.

This clone was observed a handful of times. The J gene is TRBJ2-7, the V gene TRBV10-2; D possibly corresponds to TRBD2 (6 bases). There are 14 residues in the CDR3. V dropped 6 bases and J dropped 0 bases, with 12 bases sitting between them. Germline-derived CDR1 and CDR2 are WSHSY and SAAADI. In nucleotides, the CDR3 is TGCGCCAGCAGCGAGGCGGGGATCTCCTACGAGCAGTACTTC. Translation gives CASSEAGISYEQYF.

V and J are TRBV29-1 and TRBJ2-3; the match to TRBD2 covers 13 bases. V shed 8 bases, J shed 7 bases, and the junction held 9 bases outside the gene matches. Germline V gene data show CDR1 as SQVTM and CDR2 as ANQGSEA. The CDR3 is 14 amino acids. CDR3 in amino acids: CSLRTSGSPNTQYF. The CDR3 region has the DNA TGCAGCCTCCGGACTAGCGGGAGTCCTAATACGCAGTATTTT.